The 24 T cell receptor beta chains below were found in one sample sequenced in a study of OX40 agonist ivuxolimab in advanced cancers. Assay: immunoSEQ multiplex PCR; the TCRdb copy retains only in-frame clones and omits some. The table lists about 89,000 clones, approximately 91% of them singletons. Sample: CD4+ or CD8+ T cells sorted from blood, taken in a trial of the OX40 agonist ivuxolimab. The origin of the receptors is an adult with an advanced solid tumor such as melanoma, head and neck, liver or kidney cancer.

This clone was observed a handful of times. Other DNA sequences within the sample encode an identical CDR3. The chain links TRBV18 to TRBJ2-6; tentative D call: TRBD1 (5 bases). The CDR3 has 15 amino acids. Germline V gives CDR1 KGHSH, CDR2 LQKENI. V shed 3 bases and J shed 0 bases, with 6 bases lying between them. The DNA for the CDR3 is TGTGCCAGCTCACCTCAGGGCTCTGGGGCCAACGTCCTGACTTTC. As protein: CASSPQGSGANVLTF. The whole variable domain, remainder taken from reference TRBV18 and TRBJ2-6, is NAGVMQNPRHLVRRRGQEARLRCSPMKGHSHVYWYRQLPEEGLKFMVYLQKENIIDESGMPKERFSAEFPKEGPSILRIQQVVRGDSAAYFCASSPQGSGANVLTFGAGSRLTVL.

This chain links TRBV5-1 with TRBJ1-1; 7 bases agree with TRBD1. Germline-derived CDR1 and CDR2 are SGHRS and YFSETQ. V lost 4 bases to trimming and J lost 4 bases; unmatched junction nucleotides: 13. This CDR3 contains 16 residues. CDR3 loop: CASSGTVGRVGTEAFF. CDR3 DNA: TGCGCCAGCAGCGGGACAGTGGGCAGGGTTGGCACTGAAGCTTTCTTT.

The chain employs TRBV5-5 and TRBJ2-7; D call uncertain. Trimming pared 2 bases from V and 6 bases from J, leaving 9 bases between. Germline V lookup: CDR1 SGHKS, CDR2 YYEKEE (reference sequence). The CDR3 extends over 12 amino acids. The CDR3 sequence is CASSLLDGEQYF. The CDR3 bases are TGTGCCAGCAGCTTATTAGACGGCGAGCAGTACTTC.

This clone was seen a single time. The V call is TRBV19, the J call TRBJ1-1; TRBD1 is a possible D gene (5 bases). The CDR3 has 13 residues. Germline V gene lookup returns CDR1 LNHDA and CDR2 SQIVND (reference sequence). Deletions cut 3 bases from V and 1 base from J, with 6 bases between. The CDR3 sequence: CASSIQGNTEAFF. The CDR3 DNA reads TGTGCCAGTAGTATTCAGGGGAACACTGAAGCTTTCTTT.

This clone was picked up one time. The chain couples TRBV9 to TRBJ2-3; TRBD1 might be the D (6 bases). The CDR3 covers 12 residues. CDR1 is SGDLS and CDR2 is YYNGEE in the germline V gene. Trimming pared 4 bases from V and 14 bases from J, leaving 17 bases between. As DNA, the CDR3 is TGTGCCAGCAGCCCTCAAGGGGGAAAAGCGTATTTT. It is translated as CASSPQGGKAYF.

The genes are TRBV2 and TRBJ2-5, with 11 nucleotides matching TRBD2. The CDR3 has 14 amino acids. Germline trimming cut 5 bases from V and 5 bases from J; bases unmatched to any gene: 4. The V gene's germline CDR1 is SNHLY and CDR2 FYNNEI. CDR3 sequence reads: CASSYGTSGETQYF. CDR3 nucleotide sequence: TGTGCCAGCAGTTACGGGACTAGCGGCGAGACCCAGTACTTC. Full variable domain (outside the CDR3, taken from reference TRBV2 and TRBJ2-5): EPEVTQTPSHQVTQMGQEVILRCVPISNHLYFYWYRQILGQKVEFLVSFYNNEISEKSEIFDDQFSVERPDGSNFTLKIRSTKLEDSAMYFCASSYGTSGETQYFGPGTRLLVL.

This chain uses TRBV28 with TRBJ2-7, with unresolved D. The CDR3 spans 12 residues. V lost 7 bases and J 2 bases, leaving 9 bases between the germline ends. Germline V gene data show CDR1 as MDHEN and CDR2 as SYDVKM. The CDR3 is CASTTTAYEQYF. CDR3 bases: TGTGCCAGCACCACCACCGCCTACGAGCAGTACTTC.

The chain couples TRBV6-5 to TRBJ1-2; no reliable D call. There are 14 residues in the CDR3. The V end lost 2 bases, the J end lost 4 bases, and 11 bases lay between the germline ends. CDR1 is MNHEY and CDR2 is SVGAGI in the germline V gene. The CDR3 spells CASSYLRLGYGYTF. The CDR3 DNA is TGTGCCAGCAGTTACCTTAGATTGGGCTATGGCTACACCTTC.

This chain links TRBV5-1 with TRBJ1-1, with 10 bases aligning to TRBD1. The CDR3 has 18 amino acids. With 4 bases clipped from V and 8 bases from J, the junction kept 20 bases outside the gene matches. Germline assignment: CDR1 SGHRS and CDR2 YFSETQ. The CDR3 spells CASSPTGTGVGVAMEAFF. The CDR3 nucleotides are TGCGCCAGCAGCCCGACCGGGACAGGGGTAGGGGTTGCGATGGAAGCTTTCTTT. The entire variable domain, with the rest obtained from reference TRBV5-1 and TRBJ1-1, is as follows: KAGVTQTPRYLIKTRGQQVTLSCSPISGHRSVSWYQQTPGQGLQFLFEYFSETQRNKGNFPGRFSGRQFSNSRSEMNVSTLELGDSALYLCASSPTGTGVGVAMEAFFGQGTRLTVV.

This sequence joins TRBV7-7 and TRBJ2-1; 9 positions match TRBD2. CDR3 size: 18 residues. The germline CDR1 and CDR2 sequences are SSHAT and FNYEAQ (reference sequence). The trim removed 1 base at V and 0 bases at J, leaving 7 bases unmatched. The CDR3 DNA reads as TGTGCCAGCAGCTTAGTTAGCGGGGGACCATCCTCCTACAATGAGCAGTTCTTC. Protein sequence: CASSLVSGGPSSYNEQFF.

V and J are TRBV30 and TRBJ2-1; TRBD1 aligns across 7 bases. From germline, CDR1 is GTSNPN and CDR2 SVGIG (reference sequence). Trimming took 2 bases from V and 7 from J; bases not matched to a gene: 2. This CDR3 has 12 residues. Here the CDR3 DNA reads TGTGCCTGGAGTTTACAGGGGAATGAGCAGTTCTTC. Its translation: CAWSLQGNEQFF.

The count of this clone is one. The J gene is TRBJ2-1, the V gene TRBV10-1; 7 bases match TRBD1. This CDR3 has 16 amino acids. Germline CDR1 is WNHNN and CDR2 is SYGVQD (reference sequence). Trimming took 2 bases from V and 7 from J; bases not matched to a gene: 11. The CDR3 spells CASSEPARTGSNEQFF. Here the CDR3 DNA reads TGCGCCAGCAGTGAGCCGGCCCGGACAGGTTCGAATGAGCAGTTCTTC.

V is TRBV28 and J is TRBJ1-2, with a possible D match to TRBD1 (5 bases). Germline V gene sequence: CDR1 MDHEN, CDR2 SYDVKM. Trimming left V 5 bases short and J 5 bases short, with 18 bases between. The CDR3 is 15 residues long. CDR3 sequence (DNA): TGTGCCAGCAGTCCCTCGGGACTGGGAGGGTATGGCTACACCTTC. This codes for CASSPSGLGGYGYTF.

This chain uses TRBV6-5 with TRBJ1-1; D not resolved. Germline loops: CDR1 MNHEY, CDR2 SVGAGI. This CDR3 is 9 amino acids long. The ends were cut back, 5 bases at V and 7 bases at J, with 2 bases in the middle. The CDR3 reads CASSGEAFF. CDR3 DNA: TGTGCCAGCAGTGGTGAAGCTTTCTTT.

CDR3 DNA: TGTGCCAGTCCCGGGGTGCAGGGAATTTCCTACGAGCAGTACTTC. This sequence encodes CASPGVQGISYEQYF. The chain uses TRBV6-5 and TRBJ2-7; tentatively, D is TRBD1 or TRBD2 (5 bases each). Germline assignment: CDR1 MNHEY and CDR2 SVGAGI. V was cut by 9 bases and J by 1 base, with 19 bases left in between. The CDR3 runs 15 residues.

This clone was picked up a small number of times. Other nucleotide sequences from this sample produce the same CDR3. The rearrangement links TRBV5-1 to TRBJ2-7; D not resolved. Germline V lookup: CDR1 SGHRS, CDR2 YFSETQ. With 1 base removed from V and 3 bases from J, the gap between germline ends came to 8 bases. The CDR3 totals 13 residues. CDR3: CASSLLRNYEQYF. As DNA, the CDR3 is TGCGCCAGCAGCTTGCTCCGGAACTACGAGCAGTACTTC.

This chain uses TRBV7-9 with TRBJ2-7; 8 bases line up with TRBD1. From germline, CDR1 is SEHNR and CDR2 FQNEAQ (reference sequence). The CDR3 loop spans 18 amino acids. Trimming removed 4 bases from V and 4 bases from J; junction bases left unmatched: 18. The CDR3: CASSSEWGLPGGQYEQYF. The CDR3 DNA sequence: TGTGCCAGCAGCTCCGAGTGGGGTTTACCAGGGGGCCAGTACGAGCAGTACTTC.

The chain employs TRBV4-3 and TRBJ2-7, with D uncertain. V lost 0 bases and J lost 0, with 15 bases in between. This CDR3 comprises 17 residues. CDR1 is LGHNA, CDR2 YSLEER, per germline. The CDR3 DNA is TGCGCCAGCAGCCAAGATTTCGCTTCAGGATACTCCTACGAGCAGTACTTC. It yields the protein CASSQDFASGYSYEQYF.

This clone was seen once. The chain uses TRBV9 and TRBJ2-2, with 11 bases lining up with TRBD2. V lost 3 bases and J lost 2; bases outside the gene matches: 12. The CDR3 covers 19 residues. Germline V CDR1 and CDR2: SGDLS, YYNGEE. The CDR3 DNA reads TGTGCCAGCAGCGCACTCCGTATAGCGGGAGGGCCCAACACCGGGGAGCTGTTTTTT. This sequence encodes CASSALRIAGGPNTGELFF. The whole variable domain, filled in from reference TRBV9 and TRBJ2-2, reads DSGVTQTPKHLITATGQRVTLRCSPRSGDLSVYWYQQSLDQGLQFLIQYYNGEERAKGNILERFSAQQFPDLHSELNLSSLELGDSALYFCASSALRIAGGPNTGELFFGEGSRLTVL.

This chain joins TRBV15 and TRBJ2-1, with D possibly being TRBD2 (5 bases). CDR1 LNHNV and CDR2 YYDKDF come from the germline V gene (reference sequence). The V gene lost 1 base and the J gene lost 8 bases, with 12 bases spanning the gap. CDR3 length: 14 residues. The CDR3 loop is CATSRGGDIDEQFF. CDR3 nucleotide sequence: TGTGCCACCAGCAGAGGGGGAGACATAGATGAGCAGTTCTTC.

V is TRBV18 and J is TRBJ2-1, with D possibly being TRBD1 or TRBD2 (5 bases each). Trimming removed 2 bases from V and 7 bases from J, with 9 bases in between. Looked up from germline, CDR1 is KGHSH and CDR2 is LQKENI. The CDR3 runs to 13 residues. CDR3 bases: TGTGCCAGCTCACCAGGGACGGGAAATGAGCAGTTCTTC. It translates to CASSPGTGNEQFF.

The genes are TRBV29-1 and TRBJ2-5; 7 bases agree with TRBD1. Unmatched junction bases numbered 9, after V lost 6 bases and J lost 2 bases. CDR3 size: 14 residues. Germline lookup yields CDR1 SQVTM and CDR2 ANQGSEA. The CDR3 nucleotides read TGCAGCGTCCTCTCGACAGGGCGGCAAGAGACCCAGTACTTC. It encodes CSVLSTGRQETQYF. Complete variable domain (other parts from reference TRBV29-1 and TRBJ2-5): SAVISQKPSRDICQRGTSLTIQCQVDSQVTMMFWYRQQPGQSLTLIATANQGSEATYESGFVIDKFPISRPNLTFSTLTVSNMSPEDSSIYLCSVLSTGRQETQYFGPGTRLLVL.

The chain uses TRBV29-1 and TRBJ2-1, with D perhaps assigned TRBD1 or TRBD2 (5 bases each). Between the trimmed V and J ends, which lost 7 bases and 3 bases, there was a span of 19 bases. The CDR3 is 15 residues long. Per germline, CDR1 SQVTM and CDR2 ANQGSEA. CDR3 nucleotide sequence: TGCAGCGCCGAGGGGCTAGCAGAGAACTACAATGAGCAGTTCTTC. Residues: CSAEGLAENYNEQFF.

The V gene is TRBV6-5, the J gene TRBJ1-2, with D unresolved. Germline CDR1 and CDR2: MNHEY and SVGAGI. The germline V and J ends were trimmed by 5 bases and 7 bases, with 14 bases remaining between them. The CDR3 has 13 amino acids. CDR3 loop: CASSAFGLSGYTF. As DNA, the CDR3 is TGTGCCAGCAGTGCCTTCGGACTATCTGGCTACACCTTC.